This T cell receptor (beta chain) emerged from a study of OX40 agonist ivuxolimab in advanced cancers. Study-wide results and limits: The CD4+ and CD8+ T cells in the blood had expanded clonally by week 6 at 0.1 to 3.0 mg/kg. Partly responding patients at 0.1-3.0 mg/kg showed some of the smallest clonal expansion.

Autoimmune disease history or systemic immunosuppression led to patient exclusion. Libraries were prepared by immunoSEQ multiplex PCR; TCRdb keeps only in-frame clonotypes and omits some of them. This table holds about 31,000 clones, less than 90% found once. In regard to this clone: Its specificity is not known.

The sequence was collected from an adult with an advanced solid tumor such as melanoma, head and neck, liver or kidney cancer. The sample was CD4+ or CD8+ T cells sorted from blood, taken in a trial of the OX40 agonist ivuxolimab.

The CDR3 sequence is CASSQDLGSDISYEQYF. The DNA for the CDR3 is TGCGCCAGCAGCCAAGATTTGGGATCGGACATTTCCTACGAGCAGTACTTC. The chain joins TRBV4-3 to TRBJ2-7; TRBD1 might be the D (5 bases). The CDR3 is 17 amino acids. Trimming pared 0 bases from V and 1 base from J, leaving 16 bases between. CDR1 and CDR2 from the germline V gene are LGHNA and YSLEER.